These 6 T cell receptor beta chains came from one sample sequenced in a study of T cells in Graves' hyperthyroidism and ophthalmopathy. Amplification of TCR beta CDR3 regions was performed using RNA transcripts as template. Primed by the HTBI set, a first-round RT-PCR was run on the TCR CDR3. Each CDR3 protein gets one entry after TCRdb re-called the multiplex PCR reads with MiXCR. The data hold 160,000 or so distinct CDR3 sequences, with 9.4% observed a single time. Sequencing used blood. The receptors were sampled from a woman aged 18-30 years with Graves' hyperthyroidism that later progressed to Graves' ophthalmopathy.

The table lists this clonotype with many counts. The CDR3 is CASSLVGGSGANVLTF. For the CDR3, the DNA is TGTGCCAGCAGCTTAGTTGGGGGATCTGGGGCCAACGTCCTGACTTTC. V is TRBV11-1 and J is TRBJ2-6; either TRBD1 or TRBD2 may fit D (5 bases each). The germline V and J ends were trimmed by 1 base and 1 base, with 8 bases remaining between them. The CDR3 sequence is 16 residues long. Germline V CDR1 and CDR2: SGHAT, FQDESV (reference sequence).

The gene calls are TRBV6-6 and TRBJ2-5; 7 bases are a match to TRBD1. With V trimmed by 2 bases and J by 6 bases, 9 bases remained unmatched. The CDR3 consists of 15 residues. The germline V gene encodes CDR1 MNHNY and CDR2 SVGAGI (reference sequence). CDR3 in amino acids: CASSYRGLGAQTQYF. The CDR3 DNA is TGTGCCAGCAGTTACAGGGGGCTAGGGGCGCAGACCCAGTACTTC.

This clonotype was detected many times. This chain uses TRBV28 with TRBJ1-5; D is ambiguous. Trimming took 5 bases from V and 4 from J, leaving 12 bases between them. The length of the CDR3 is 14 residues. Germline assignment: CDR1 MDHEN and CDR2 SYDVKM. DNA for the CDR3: TGTGCCAGCAGTGTCTACAGTTTTAATCAGCCCCAGCATTTT. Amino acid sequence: CASSVYSFNQPQHF.

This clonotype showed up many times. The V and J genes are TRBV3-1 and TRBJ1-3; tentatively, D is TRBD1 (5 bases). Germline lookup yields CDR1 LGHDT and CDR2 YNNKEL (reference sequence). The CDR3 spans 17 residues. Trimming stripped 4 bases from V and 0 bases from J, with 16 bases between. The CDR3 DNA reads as TGTGCCAGCAGCCTAAGAGACGGGACCTCCTCTGGAAACACCATATATTTT. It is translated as CASSLRDGTSSGNTIYF.

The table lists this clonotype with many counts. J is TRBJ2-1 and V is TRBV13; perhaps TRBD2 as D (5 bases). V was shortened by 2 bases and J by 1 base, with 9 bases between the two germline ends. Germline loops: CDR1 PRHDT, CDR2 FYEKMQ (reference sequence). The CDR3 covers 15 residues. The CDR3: CASSLSTGSYNEQFF. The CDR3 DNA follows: TGTGCCAGCAGCTTATCGACGGGGTCCTACAATGAGCAGTTCTTC. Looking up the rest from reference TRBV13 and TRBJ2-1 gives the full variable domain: AAGVIQSPRHLIKEKRETATLKCYPIPRHDTVYWYQQGPGQDPQFLISFYEKMQSDKGSIPDRFSAQQFSDYHSELNMSSLELGDSALYFCASSLSTGSYNEQFFGPGTRLTVL.

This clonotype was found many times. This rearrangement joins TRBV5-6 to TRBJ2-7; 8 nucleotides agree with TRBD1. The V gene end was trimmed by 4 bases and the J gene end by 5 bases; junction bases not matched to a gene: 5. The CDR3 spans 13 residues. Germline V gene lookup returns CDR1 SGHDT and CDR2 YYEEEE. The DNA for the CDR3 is TGTGCCAGCAGCCCGACAGGGGTCCACGAGCAGTACTTC. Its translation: CASSPTGVHEQYF.